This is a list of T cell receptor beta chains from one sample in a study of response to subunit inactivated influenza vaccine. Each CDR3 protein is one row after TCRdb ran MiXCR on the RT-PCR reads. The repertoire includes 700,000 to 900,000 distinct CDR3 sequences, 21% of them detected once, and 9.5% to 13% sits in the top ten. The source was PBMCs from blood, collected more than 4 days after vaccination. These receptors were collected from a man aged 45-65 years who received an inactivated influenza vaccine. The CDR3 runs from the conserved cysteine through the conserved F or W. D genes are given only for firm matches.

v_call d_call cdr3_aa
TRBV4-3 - CASSPAGGATGELFF
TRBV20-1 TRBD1 CSASKGTGFDEQYF
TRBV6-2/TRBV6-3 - CASSYSKANSYEQYF
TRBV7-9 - CASSLDFGGAGYSPLHF
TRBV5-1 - CASSVEGLRGVEQYF
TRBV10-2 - CASRKTANTEAFF
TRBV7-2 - CASSLRQFPDTQYF
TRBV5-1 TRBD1 CASSLVQGAQTEAFF
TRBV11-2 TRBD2 CASSSLAGPVQETQYF
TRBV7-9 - CASSLDSETQYF
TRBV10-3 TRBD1 CAIMFRDRGTDTQYF
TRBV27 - CASSLSPSRNQPQHF
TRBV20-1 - CSARDNRRGTNSYEQYF
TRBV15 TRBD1 CATSRSDRTGVDEQYF
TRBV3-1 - CASSRQVDEQFF
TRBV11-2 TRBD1 CATNRGTGGHEQFF
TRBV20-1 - CSARDKAQPNSPLHF
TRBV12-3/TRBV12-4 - CASRSGTARTDTQYF
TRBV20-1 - CSARDPGGTAQETQYF
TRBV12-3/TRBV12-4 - CASSLYGSSGNTIYF
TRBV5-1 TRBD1 CASSPGQGSSTDTQYF
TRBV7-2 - CASSSYKQPQHF
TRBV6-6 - CASGWQSNSPLHF
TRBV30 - CAWIGLGGAETQYF
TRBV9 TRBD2 CASSSGGGRGSYEQYF
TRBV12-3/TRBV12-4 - CASSIYAETYGYTF
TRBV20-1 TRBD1 CSARDSPYNEQFF
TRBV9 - CASGVEENSYEQYF
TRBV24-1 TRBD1 CATSESGTVTQYF
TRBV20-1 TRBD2 CSARVPSGRTDTQYF
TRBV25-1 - CASSEGSSTLQETQYF
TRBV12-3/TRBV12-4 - CATSYRRESGNTIYF
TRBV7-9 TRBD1 CASSEQGGPSPLHF
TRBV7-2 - CASSRGTTETQYF
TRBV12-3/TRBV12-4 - CASSRSGTQYNEQFF
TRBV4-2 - CASSQDSTRMLYEQYF
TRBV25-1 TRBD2 CASAIAGSWEQYF
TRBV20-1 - CSANPAEQYF
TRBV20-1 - CSARTDLGFYGYTF
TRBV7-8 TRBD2 CASSFWTSGMYQETQYF
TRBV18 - CASSLSPVNQPQHF
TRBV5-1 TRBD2 CASSLWLLAGSTDTQYF
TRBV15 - CATSRELASGQPQHF
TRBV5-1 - CASSFTQDNEQFF
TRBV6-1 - CASSALGLSNTEAFF
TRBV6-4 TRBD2 CASSDSQRRSGGRRGHLFF
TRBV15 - CATSSHVGDTEAFF
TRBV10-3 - CASTGPSYGYTF
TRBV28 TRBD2 CASSTTSGWAWAQYF
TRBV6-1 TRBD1 CASRRTGRYGYTF
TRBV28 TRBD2 CASSRRAGVRDEQYF
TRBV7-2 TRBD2 CASSLAGGYTDTQYF
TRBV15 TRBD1 CATSRVRGRTEAFF
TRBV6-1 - CAGEGLGHNEQFF
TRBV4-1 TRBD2 CASSREASGGSDTQYF
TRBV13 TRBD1 CASSLQTGGADTQYF
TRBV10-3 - CAIGGLYTGELFF
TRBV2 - CASGSPGTGAFF
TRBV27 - CASTRGTVSYEQYF